The clone carrying this TCR beta chain was seen many times. Its cognate antigen is unknown. This record comes from a study of molecular identifiers for immune sequencing clone quantification. About the study: Naive CD8 cell RNA, from roughly 18,000 or 92,000 cells, was split five ways in replicates, with four sequenced. Overall study findings and caveats: Identical TCR molecules sharing a barcode could underestimate highly expanded clone sizes.

From the PCR reads, TCRdb called clonotypes with MiXCR, one entry per CDR3 protein. The repertoire consists of 85,000 to 95,000 distinct CDR3 sequences, with 19% occurring once and the leading ten covering roughly 0.8%. Sorted inputs of 20,000 to 1,000,000 cells, with 10%, 30% or 50% RNA, yielded naive CD8 libraries. Sorting recovered naive CD8 T cells on a CD8+CD4-CCR7+CD45RA+ profile. The V segment lost 4 bases and the J segment 6 bases; nucleotides outside the gene matches: 3. The CDR3 totals 13 residues. Germline V CDR1 and CDR2: SGHRS, YFSETQ. The material sequenced was naive CD8+ T cells from blood, with Jurkat cell RNA spiked in. Specified subset: FACS-sorted CD8+CD4-CCR7+CD45RA+ naive T cells. The sequence was obtained from a human donor in good health. Some libraries in this study had Jurkat cell RNA spiked in. The chain uses TRBV5-1 and TRBJ1-1, with TRBD1 matching 10 bases. The CDR3 sequence is CASSVDRGAEAFF. The CDR3 bases are TGCGCCAGCAGCGTGGACAGGGGGGCTGAAGCTTTCTTT.